This T cell receptor beta chain is drawn from a study of OX40 agonist ivuxolimab in advanced cancers. General study findings and limits: Researchers report that CD8+ T cells had, on average, more expanded clones than CD4+. With doses of 0.1-3.0 mg/kg, partial responders showed among the lowest clonal expansion.

Data came from immunoSEQ multiplex PCR; TCRdb stores just in-frame clones and leaves some out. In the table there are roughly 23,000 clones, approximately 83% of which are singletons. The germline CDR1 and CDR2 sequences are SEHNR and FQNEAQ (reference sequence). This CDR3 has 14 amino acids. With 1 base removed from V and 0 bases from J, the gap between germline ends came to 7 bases. This clone showed up just once. The antigen remains unidentified. The sample was CD4+ or CD8+ T cells sorted from blood, taken in a trial of the OX40 agonist ivuxolimab. This chain links TRBV7-9 with TRBJ2-7, with D perhaps TRBD2 (6 bases). This TCR derives from an adult with an advanced solid tumor such as melanoma, head and neck, liver or kidney cancer. CDR3 sequence (DNA): TGTGCCAGCAGCTTAGGGACTAACTCCTACGAGCAGTACTTC. Encoded protein: CASSLGTNSYEQYF.